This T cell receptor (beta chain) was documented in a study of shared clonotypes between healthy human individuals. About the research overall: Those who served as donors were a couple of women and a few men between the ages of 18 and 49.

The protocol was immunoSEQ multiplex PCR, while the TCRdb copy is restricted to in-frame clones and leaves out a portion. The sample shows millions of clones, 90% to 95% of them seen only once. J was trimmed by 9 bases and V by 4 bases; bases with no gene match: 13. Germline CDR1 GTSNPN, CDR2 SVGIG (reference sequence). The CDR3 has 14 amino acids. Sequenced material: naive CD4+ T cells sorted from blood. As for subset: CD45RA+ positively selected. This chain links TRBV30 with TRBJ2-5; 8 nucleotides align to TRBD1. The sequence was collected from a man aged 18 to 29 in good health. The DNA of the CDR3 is TGTGCCTGGATTCCACCGGGACAGGCGCGGGCCCAGTACTTC. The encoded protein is CAWIPPGQARAQYF.